This T cell receptor (beta chain) is drawn from a study of early T cells in non-severe SARS-CoV-2 infection. Germline CDR1 and CDR2: SEHNR and FQNEAQ (reference sequence). The V gene lost 1 base and the J gene lost 2 bases, with 8 bases spanning the gap. The CDR3 length is 15 residues. One entry per CDR3 protein results from TCRdb running MiXCR on the 5' RACE reads. The repertoire holds 20,000 to 25,000 distinct CDR3 sequences, with roughly 3.5% as singletons. Specimen: whole blood. The TCR originated in an adult who was a healthcare worker with PCR-confirmed SARS-CoV-2 infection or an uninfected control (not recorded which). The V gene is TRBV7-9, the J gene TRBJ2-2, with D possibly being TRBD2 (5 bases). CDR3 sequence reads: CASSLVTGNTGELFF. CDR3 in DNA: TGTGCCAGCAGCTTAGTTACGGGAAACACCGGGGAGCTGTTTTTT.